This is a list of T cell receptor beta chains from one sample in a study of response to subunit inactivated influenza vaccine. TCRdb redid the calling of the RT-PCR reads with MiXCR, one entry per CDR3 protein. The table records about 700,000 distinct CDR3 sequences, over 11% of them present only once. The sequencing here drew on PBMCs from blood, taken approximately 15 days before vaccination. The origin of the receptors is a middle-aged man who received an inactivated influenza vaccine. CDR3s include the opening cysteine and the closing phenylalanine or tryptophan. Each record gives: J gene, V gene, clone size, D gene, CDR3 protein, CDR3 DNA. D genes are given only for firm matches. Clone size is shown for a subset of rows, as once, few, many or a class of expanded clone.

TRBJ2-7 TRBV4-1 few . CASSQVASSSSYEQYF TGCGCCAGCAGCCAAGTAGCCAGCTCCAGCTCCTACGAGCAGTACTTC
TRBJ1-5 TRBV6-5 many . CASSPQGNPHQPQHF TGTGCCAGCAGTCCTCAAGGTAACCCTCATCAGCCCCAGCATTTT
TRBJ1-2 TRBV3-1 few . CASSPSGLKGYTF TGTGCCAGCAGCCCCAGTGGTTTAAAGGGCTACACCTTC
TRBJ2-1 TRBV10-2 few TRBD2 CASIVSGSWSEQFF TGCGCCAGCATCGTTAGCGGGAGTTGGAGTGAGCAGTTCTTC
TRBJ1-1 TRBV20-1 . . CSARTSGGGNTEAFF TGCAGTGCTAGAACCTCCGGGGGCGGGAACACTGAAGCTTTCTTT
TRBJ2-3 TRBV19 . TRBD2 CASSRAGGVDTQYF TGTGCCAGTAGTAGGGCGGGAGGAGTGGATACGCAGTATTTT
TRBJ2-5 TRBV20-1 few TRBD1 CSAPQPLTGVQETQYF TGCAGTGCGCCCCAACCTCTGACAGGGGTCCAAGAGACCCAGTACTTC
TRBJ2-5 TRBV10-2 . . CASNRTVAETQYF TGCGCCAGCAACAGGACAGTTGCTGAGACCCAGTACTTC
TRBJ1-2 TRBV7-8 . . CASSLLSNYGYTF TGTGCCAGCAGCTTACTTTCTAACTATGGCTACACCTTC
TRBJ2-7 TRBV2 few . CASTKDRSYEQYF TGTGCCAGCACCAAGGACCGCTCCTACGAGCAGTACTTC
TRBJ2-1 TRBV5-1 few . CASSSRGGRYNEQFF TGCGCCAGCAGCTCCCGAGGGGGGCGTTACAATGAGCAGTTCTTC
TRBJ2-1 TRBV6-5 . . CASSYGSSPSYNEQFF TGTGCCAGCAGTTACGGTAGCAGCCCGTCCTACAATGAGCAGTTCTTC
TRBJ2-7 TRBV5-5 few TRBD1 CASSPTGTGGNEQYF TGTGCCAGCAGCCCCACCGGGACAGGGGGCAATGAGCAGTACTTC
TRBJ2-5 TRBV7-7 many TRBD2 CASSSGGRRETQYF TGTGCTAGCAGCTCGGGGGGGCGGAGAGAGACCCAGTACTTC
TRBJ1-1 TRBV14 . . CASSQLGAGAEAFF TGTGCCAGCAGCCAACTAGGGGCCGGAGCTGAAGCTTTCTTT
TRBJ1-6 TRBV7-6 . . CASSLSLVVYNSPLHF TGTGCCAGCAGCTTATCTCTCGTGGTCTATAATTCACCCCTCCACTTT
TRBJ2-1 TRBV7-2 . TRBD1 CASSAQRTGGNEQFF TGTGCCAGCAGCGCGCAAAGGACAGGGGGCAATGAGCAGTTCTTC
TRBJ1-4 TRBV29-1 few . CSVESRVDREKLFF TGCAGCGTTGAAAGCAGGGTGGATCGAGAAAAACTGTTTTTT
TRBJ1-6 TRBV20-1 few . CSAREFDRGNSPLHF TGCAGTGCTAGAGAATTTGACAGAGGGAATTCACCCCTCCACTTT
TRBJ2-1 TRBV10-3 . TRBD2 CAISPGTRSYNEQFF TGTGCCATCAGCCCAGGGACTAGATCCTACAATGAGCAGTTCTTC
TRBJ2-1 TRBV5-3 once . CAMGPGGRAEQFF TGTGCCATGGGCCCCGGGGGCAGGGCTGAGCAGTTCTTC
TRBJ2-3 TRBV12-3/TRBV12-4 many . CASSMGSTDTQYF TGTGCCAGCAGTATGGGTAGCACAGATACGCAGTATTTT
TRBJ2-7 TRBV6-1 many TRBD1 CASSPVDLDRGPVHEQYF TGTGCCAGCAGCCCCGTAGATTTAGACAGGGGGCCTGTCCACGAGCAGTACTTC
TRBJ2-7 TRBV6-5 . TRBD2 CASYGLAGEQYF TGTGCCAGTTACGGACTAGCGGGCGAGCAGTACTTC
TRBJ2-1 TRBV7-2 few . CASSFGLVNEQFF TGTGCCAGCAGCTTTGGTCTAGTCAATGAGCAGTTCTTC
TRBJ1-6 TRBV4-3 many TRBD1 CASSQGTGLNNSPLHF TGCGCCAGCAGCCAAGGGACAGGGTTGAATAATTCACCCCTCCACTTT
TRBJ2-1 TRBV28 few TRBD2 CASSFGLAGYNEQFF TGTGCCAGCAGTTTCGGACTAGCGGGGTACAATGAGCAGTTCTTC
TRBJ2-7 TRBV6-5 . . CASSYSNGGLEQYF TGTGCCAGCAGTTACTCCAATGGGGGTCTCGAGCAGTACTTC
TRBJ2-5 TRBV4-3 . . CASSQSGIQETQYF TGCGCCAGCAGCCAATCCGGTATCCAAGAGACCCAGTACTTC
TRBJ1-3 TRBV6-1 . . CASSRQAGTGNTIYF TGTGCCAGCAGTCGACAGGCGGGCACTGGAAACACCATATATTTT
TRBJ2-4 TRBV7-2 few . CASSLVGGAKNIQYF TGTGCCAGCAGCTTAGTTGGGGGAGCCAAAAACATTCAGTACTTC
TRBJ1-1 TRBV2 . . CASSSGQPAFF TGTGCCAGCAGTTCAGGACAGCCAGCTTTCTTT
TRBJ1-1 TRBV28 few . CASSIFTWTAMNTEAFF TGTGCCAGCAGTATTTTTACCTGGACGGCAATGAACACTGAAGCTTTCTTT
TRBJ2-7 TRBV7-8 few . CASSPFDAGPYEQYF TGTGCCAGCAGCCCATTTGATGCGGGGCCCTACGAGCAGTACTTC
TRBJ2-5 TRBV5-1 few TRBD2 CASSLAPGGIQETQYF TGCGCCAGCAGCTTGGCTCCGGGGGGGATTCAAGAGACCCAGTACTTC
TRBJ2-4 TRBV20-1 . TRBD2 CSQTPSGTAKNIQYF TGCAGCCAAACCCCTAGCGGGACTGCCAAAAACATTCAGTACTTC
TRBJ1-4 TRBV4-3 few . CASRGGVNEKLFF TGCGCCAGCAGGGGGGGAGTAAATGAAAAACTGTTTTTT
TRBJ2-1 TRBV29-1 . TRBD2 CSVDVAGVLSSYNEQFF TGCAGCGTTGATGTAGCGGGAGTCCTAAGCTCCTACAATGAGCAGTTCTTC
TRBJ2-1 TRBV7-6 . . CASSEDPAAYNEQFF TGTGCCAGCAGCGAGGACCCGGCGGCCTACAATGAGCAGTTCTTC
TRBJ2-7 TRBV4-2 . TRBD1 CASSPGTGDYEQYF TGTGCCAGCAGCCCCGGGACAGGGGACTACGAGCAGTACTTC
TRBJ1-2 TRBV18 . . CASSPAEGGYTF TGTGCCAGCTCACCAGCAGAGGGTGGCTACACCTTC
TRBJ2-4 TRBV28 few TRBD1 CASSSLRGPSAKNIQYF TGTGCCAGCAGTTCCCTGAGGGGGCCTAGCGCCAAAAACATTCAGTACTTC
TRBJ2-2 TRBV5-1 many . CASSQVGPNTGELFF TGCGCCAGCAGCCAGGTGGGACCAAACACCGGGGAGCTGTTTTTT
TRBJ2-1 TRBV7-3 few TRBD2 CASSLTTGRYAPNEQFF TGTGCCAGCAGCTTAACGACCGGGAGGTACGCCCCCAATGAGCAGTTCTTC
TRBJ2-7 TRBV5-1 many . CASSSGDRAYEQYF TGCGCCAGCAGCTCAGGAGACAGAGCCTACGAGCAGTACTTC
TRBJ2-5 TRBV20-1 few TRBD2 CSATSGGGETQYF TGCAGTGCTACCAGCGGGGGTGGGGAGACCCAGTACTTC
TRBJ2-2 TRBV12-3/TRBV12-4 . TRBD1 CASIRGQGGTGELFF TGTGCCAGCATCCGAGGACAGGGAGGCACCGGGGAGCTGTTTTTT